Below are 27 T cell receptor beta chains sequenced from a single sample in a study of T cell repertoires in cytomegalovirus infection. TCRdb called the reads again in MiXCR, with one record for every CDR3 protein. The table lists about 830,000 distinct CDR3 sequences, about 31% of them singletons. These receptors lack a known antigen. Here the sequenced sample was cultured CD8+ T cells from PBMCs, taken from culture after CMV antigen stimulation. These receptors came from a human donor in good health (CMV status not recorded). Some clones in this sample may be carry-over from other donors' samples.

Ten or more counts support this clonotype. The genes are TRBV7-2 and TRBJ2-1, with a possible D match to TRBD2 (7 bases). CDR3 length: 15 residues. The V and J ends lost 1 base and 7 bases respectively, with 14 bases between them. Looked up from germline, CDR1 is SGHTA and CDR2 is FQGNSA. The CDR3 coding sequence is TGTGCCAGCAGCTTAGGGGGGGGGCTTGAAAATGAGCAGTTCTTC. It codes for CASSLGGGLENEQFF.

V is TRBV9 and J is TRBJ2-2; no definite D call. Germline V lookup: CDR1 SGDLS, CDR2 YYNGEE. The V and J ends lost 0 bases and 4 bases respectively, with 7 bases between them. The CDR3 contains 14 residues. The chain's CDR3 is CASSVDGATGELFF. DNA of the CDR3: TGTGCCAGCAGCGTAGACGGAGCCACCGGGGAGCTGTTTTTT.

In DNA form, the CDR3 reads TGCGCCAGCAAGGGACAGGGTAGCACCGGGGAGCTGTTTTTT. Residues: CASKGQGSTGELFF. The chain joins TRBV4-1 to TRBJ2-2, with 9 bases lining up with TRBD1. The ends lost 7 bases at V and 4 bases at J; junction bases unmatched: 4. This CDR3 spans 14 amino acids. Germline V gene sequence: CDR1 MGHRA, CDR2 YSYEKL.

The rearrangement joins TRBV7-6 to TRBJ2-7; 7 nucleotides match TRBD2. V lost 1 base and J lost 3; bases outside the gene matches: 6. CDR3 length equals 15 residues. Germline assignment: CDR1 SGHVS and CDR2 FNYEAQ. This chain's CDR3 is CASSLDIGGYYEQYF. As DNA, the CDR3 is TGTGCCAGCAGCTTAGACATCGGGGGGTACTACGAGCAGTACTTC.

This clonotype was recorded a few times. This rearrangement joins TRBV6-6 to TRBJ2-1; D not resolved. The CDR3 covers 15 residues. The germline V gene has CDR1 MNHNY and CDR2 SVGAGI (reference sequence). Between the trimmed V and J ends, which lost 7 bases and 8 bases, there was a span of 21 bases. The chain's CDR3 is CASIPPGVGEDEQFF. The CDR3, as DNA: TGTGCCAGCATCCCCCCGGGCGTGGGTGAGGATGAGCAGTTCTTC.

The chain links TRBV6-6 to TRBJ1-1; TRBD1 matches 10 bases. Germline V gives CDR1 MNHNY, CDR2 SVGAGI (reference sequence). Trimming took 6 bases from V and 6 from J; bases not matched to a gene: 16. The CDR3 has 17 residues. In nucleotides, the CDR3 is TGTGCCAGCAGCCCTTCAATCCCTGCCGGACAGGGGGCTGAAGCTTTCTTT. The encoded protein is CASSPSIPAGQGAEAFF.

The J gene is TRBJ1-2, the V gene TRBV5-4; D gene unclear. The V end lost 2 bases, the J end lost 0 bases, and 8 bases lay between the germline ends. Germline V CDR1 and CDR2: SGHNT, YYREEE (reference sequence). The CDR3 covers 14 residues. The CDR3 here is CASSFESSNYGYTF. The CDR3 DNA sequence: TGTGCCAGCAGCTTTGAAAGTTCTAACTATGGCTACACCTTC.

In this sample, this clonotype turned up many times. The DNA for the CDR3 is TGTGCCAGCAGCTTATGGGCTCGGGGGCCCTACGAGCAGTACTTC. Its translation is CASSLWARGPYEQYF. The rearrangement joins TRBV7-2 to TRBJ2-7; D could derive from TRBD1 or TRBD2 (6 bases each). Germline CDR1 is SGHTA and CDR2 is FQGNSA. This CDR3 is 15 amino acids long. With 2 bases removed from V and 2 bases from J, the gap between germline ends came to 13 bases.

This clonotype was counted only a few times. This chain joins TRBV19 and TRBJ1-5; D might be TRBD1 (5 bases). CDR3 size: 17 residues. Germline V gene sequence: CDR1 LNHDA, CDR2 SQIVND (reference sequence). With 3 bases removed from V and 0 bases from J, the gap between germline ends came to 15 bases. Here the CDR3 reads CASSILLGDYSNQPQHF. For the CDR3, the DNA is TGTGCCAGTAGTATTCTATTGGGGGACTATAGCAATCAGCCCCAGCATTTT.

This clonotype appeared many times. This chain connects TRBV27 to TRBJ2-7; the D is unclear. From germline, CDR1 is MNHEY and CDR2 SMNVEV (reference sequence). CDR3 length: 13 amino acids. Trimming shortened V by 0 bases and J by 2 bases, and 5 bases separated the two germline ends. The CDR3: CASSLSGPYEQYF. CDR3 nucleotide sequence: TGTGCCAGCAGTTTATCCGGGCCCTACGAGCAGTACTTC.

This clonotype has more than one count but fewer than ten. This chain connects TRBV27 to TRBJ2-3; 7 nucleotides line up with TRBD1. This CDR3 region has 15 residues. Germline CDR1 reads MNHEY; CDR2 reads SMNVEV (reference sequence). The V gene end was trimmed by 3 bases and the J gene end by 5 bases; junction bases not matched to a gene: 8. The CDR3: CASSFKGARRDTQYF. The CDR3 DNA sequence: TGTGCCAGCAGTTTTAAGGGGGCTCGGAGAGATACGCAGTATTTT.

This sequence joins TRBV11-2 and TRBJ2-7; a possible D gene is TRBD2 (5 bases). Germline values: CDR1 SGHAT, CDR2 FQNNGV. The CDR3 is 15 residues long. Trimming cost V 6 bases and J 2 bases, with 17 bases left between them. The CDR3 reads CASRPVGEDPYEQYV. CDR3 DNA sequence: TGTGCCAGCAGGCCGGTCGGGGAAGACCCCTACGAGCAGTACGTC.

The CDR3 spells CASSPLISMETSTDTQYF. Written as DNA, the CDR3 is TGTGCCAGCAGTCCGCTTATTTCTATGGAGACTAGCACAGATACGCAGTATTTT. V and J are TRBV27 and TRBJ2-3; D gene ambiguous. CDR3 length: 18 amino acids. Trimming took 5 bases from V and 0 from J, leaving 21 bases between them. Germline lookup yields CDR1 MNHEY and CDR2 SMNVEV (reference sequence).

This CDR3 reads CATSDFGGGSNTEAFF. In nucleotides, the CDR3 is TGTGCCACCAGTGATTTTGGTGGCGGGTCGAACACTGAAGCTTTCTTT. The V and J genes are TRBV24-1 and TRBJ1-1, with D hard to call. The germline V and J ends were trimmed by 1 base and 1 base, with 12 bases remaining between them. Germline-derived CDR1 and CDR2 are KGHDR and SFDVKD. This CDR3 comprises 16 residues.

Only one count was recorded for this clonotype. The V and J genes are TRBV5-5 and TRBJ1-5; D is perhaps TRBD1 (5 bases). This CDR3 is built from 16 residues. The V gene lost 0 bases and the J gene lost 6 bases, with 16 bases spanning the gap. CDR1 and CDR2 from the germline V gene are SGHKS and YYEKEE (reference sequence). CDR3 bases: TGTGCCAGCAGCTTGGATCCGGGGGGGAGTAGTCAGCCCCAGCATTTT. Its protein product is CASSLDPGGSSQPQHF.

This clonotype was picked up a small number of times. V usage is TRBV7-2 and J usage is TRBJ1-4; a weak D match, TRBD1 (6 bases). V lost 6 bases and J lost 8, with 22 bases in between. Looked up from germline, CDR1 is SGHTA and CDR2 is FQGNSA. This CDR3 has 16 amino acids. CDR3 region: CASSLPFTGLGEKLFF. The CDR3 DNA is TGTGCCAGCAGTCTGCCATTTACAGGGCTTGGAGAAAAACTGTTTTTT.

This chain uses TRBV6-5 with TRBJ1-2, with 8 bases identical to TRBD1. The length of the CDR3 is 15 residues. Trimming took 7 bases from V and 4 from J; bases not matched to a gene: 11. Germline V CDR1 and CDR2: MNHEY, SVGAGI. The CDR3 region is CASTLYRTGTYGYTF. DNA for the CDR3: TGTGCCAGCACCCTCTATCGGACAGGGACCTATGGCTACACCTTC.

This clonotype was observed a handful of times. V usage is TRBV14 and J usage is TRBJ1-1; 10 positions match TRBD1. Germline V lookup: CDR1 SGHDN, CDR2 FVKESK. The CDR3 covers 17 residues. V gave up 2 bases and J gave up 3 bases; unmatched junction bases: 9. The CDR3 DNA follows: TGTGCCAGCAGCCAAATGGGACAGGGGAGTTACGACACTGAAGCTTTCTTT. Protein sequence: CASSQMGQGSYDTEAFF.

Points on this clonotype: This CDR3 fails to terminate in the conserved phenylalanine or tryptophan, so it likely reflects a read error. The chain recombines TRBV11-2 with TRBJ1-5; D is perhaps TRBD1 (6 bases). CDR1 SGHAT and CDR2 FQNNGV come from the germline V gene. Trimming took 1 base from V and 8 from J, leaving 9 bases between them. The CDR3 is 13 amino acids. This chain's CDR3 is CASSLVQGKPQHS. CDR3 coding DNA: TGTGCCAGCAGCTTAGTGCAGGGGAAGCCCCAGCATTCT.

The CDR3 region is CASSDPRRANYGYTF. The CDR3 nucleotides are TGTGCCAGCAGTGACCCGCGCAGAGCTAACTATGGCTACACCTTC. V and J are TRBV6-1 and TRBJ1-2; D gene unclear. V was cut by 3 bases and J by 0 bases, with 11 bases left in between. CDR1 and CDR2 (germline): MNHNS, SASEGT. This CDR3 comprises 15 residues.

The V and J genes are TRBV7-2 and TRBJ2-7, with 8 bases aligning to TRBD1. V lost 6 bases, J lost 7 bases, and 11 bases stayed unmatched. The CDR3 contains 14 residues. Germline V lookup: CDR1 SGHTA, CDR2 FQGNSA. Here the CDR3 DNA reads TGTGCCAGCAGTCCGACAGGGGCCCTTCAGGAGCAGTACTTC. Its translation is CASSPTGALQEQYF.

CDR3 DNA sequence: TGTGCCAGCAGCTTAGAGTGGGCAACTGAAGCTTTCTTT. Residues: CASSLEWATEAFF. This rearrangement joins TRBV7-6 to TRBJ1-1, with no clear D. Trimming left V 1 base short and J 5 bases short, with 8 bases between. Germline CDR1 is SGHVS and CDR2 is FNYEAQ. The CDR3 runs 13 residues. Full variable domain (remainder filled in from reference TRBV7-6 and TRBJ1-1): GAGVSQSPRYKVTKRGQDVALRCDPISGHVSLYWYRQALGQGPEFLTYFNYEAQQDKSGLPNDRFSAERPEGSISTLTIQRTEQRDSAMYRCASSLEWATEAFFGQGTRLTVV.

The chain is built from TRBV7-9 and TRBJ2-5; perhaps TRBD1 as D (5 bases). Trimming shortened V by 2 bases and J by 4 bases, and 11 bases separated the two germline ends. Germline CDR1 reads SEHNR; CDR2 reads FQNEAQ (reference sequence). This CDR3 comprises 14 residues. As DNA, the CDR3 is TGTGCCAGCAGCTTATCCACAGGTTCAGAGACCCAGTACTTC. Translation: CASSLSTGSETQYF.

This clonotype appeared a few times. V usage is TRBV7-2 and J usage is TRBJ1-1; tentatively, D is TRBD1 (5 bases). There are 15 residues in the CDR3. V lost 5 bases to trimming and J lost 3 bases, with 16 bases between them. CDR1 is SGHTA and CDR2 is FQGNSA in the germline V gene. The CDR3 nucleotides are TGTGCCAGCAGCCTTCTACAGGCCACCTACACTGAAGCTTTCTTT. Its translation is CASSLLQATYTEAFF.

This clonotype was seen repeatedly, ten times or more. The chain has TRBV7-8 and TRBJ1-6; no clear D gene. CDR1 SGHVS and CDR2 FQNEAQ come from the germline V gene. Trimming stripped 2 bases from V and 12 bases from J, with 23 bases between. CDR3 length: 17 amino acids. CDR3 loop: CASSLRTPGSKGKPLHF. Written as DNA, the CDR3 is TGTGCCAGCAGCTTAAGAACCCCGGGATCGAAGGGAAAACCCCTCCACTTT.

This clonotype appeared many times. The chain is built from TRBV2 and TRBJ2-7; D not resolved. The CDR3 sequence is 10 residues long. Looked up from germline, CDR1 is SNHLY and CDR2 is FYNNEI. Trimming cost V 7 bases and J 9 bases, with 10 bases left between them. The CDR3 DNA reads TGTGCCAGCAAACGCTCACGGCAGTACTTC. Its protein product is CASKRSRQYF.

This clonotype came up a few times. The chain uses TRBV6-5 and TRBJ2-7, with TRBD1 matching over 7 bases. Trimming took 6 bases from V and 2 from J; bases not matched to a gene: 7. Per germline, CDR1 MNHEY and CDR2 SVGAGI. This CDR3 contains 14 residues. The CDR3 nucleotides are TGTGCCAGCAGCCCCGGGACAGAGCCCTACGAGCAGTACGTC. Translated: CASSPGTEPYEQYV.